What follows are 13 T cell receptor beta chains derived from one specimen sequenced in a study of regulatory T cells in long-lasting Graves disease. Time point defined: newly diagnosed GD, antithyroid drugs for less than 3 months. TCR sequences were obtained from RNA taken from PBMCs. Researchers made TCR beta libraries by using iRepertoire HTBI primers and running Arm-PCR on CDR3 regions. TCRdb used MiXCR to reprocess the multiplex PCR reads, holding one entry per CDR3 protein. Found here are about 530,000 distinct CDR3 sequences, 15% to 20% of them singletons; the top ten hold 20% to 25%. These same data were also listed under a study on T cells in Graves' hyperthyroidism and ophthalmopathy.

The specimen comprised peripheral blood mononuclear cells (PBMCs), sampled at new diagnosis, from a patient treated with antithyroid drugs. Source of these receptors: a woman aged 35-65 years with Graves disease.

The rearrangement uses TRBV20-1 and TRBJ2-3; D may correspond to TRBD1 or TRBD2 (5 bases each). Trimming removed 4 bases from V and 4 bases from J, with 15 bases in between. CDR3 length: 14 amino acids. Germline values: CDR1 DFQATT, CDR2 SNEGSKA (reference sequence). The CDR3 sequence: CSATGPFVADTQYF. The CDR3 DNA reads as TGCAGTGCTACGGGACCCTTTGTGGCAGATACGCAGTATTTT.

The rearrangement uses TRBV6-4 and TRBJ2-5; 7 bases are shared with TRBD1. The CDR3 sequence is 13 residues long. The junction had 3 bases not matched to a gene; V was cut back by 4 bases and J by 4 bases. Germline V gene data show CDR1 as MRHNA and CDR2 as SNTAGT. This CDR3 reads CASSVTGVETQYF. As DNA, the CDR3 is TGTGCCAGCAGTGTCACAGGGGTAGAGACCCAGTACTTC.

At least ten counts were recorded for this clonotype. The J gene is TRBJ2-7, the V gene TRBV5-5, with D uncertain. The CDR3 has 11 residues. The germline gives CDR1 SGHKS, CDR2 YYEKEE (reference sequence). V lost 1 base and J lost 5, with 4 bases in between. This chain's CDR3 is CASSLWDEQYF. The CDR3 nucleotides read TGTGCCAGCAGCTTGTGGGACGAGCAGTACTTC.

A word on this clonotype: Given a much more abundant clone one base away, this may be a read error. The gene calls are TRBV28 and TRBJ2-1, with 12 positions matching TRBD2. This CDR3 is 18 amino acids long. V gave up 11 bases and J gave up 0 bases; unmatched junction bases: 14. The germline V gene encodes CDR1 MDHEN and CDR2 SYDVKM. The CDR3 loop is CAGTSGLAGFSSYNEQFF. As DNA, the CDR3 is TGTGCCGGCACTTCGGGACTAGCGGGTTTTAGCTCCTACAATGAGCAGTTCTTC.

This rearrangement joins TRBV19 to TRBJ1-1; 7 nucleotides line up with TRBD1. V lost 6 bases to trimming and J lost 1 base; unmatched junction nucleotides: 8. Germline CDR1 LNHDA, CDR2 SQIVND (reference sequence). This CDR3 is built from 15 residues. The CDR3 DNA is TGTGCCAGTAGATTAGGGGGCGCGGGGAACACTGAAGCTTTCTTT. This sequence encodes CASRLGGAGNTEAFF.

The rearrangement joins TRBV12-5 to TRBJ2-1; 8 bases align to TRBD2. CDR3 size: 16 residues. The germline V gene has CDR1 LGHNT and CDR2 FRNRAP. Germline trimming cut 0 bases from V and 2 bases from J; bases unmatched to any gene: 3. As DNA, the CDR3 is TGTGCTAGTGGTTTGGTACTCGGGGGGGCCTACAATGAGCAGTTCTTC. As protein: CASGLVLGGAYNEQFF.

In its sample, this clonotype was seen a few times. CDR3 loop: CASSIGRDRNTEAFF. DNA of the CDR3: TGTGCCAGTAGTATAGGCCGGGACAGAAACACTGAAGCTTTCTTT. V gene TRBV19 combines with J gene TRBJ1-1; TRBD1 agrees at 7 bases. The ends lost 1 base at V and 2 bases at J; junction bases unmatched: 4. Germline V gives CDR1 LNHDA, CDR2 SQIVND (reference sequence). The CDR3 runs 15 residues.

This clonotype came up many times. V and J are TRBV12-3 or TRBV12-4 and TRBJ2-5, with D perhaps matching TRBD1 or TRBD2 (5 bases each). V was pared by 5 bases and J by 5 bases, with 27 bases between. CDR3 size: 18 residues. CDR3 sequence: CASSPSGTQTTYNETQYF. The DNA of the CDR3 is TGTGCCAGCAGTCCCAGTGGGACCCAAACGACCTATAACGAGACCCAGTACTTC.

The table lists this clonotype with a count of one. The V and J genes are TRBV2 and TRBJ2-3; tentatively, D is TRBD2 (5 bases). Looked up from germline, CDR1 is SNHLY and CDR2 is FYNNEI. With 6 bases removed from V and 2 bases from J, the gap between germline ends came to 12 bases. This CDR3 has 14 residues. The CDR3 bases are TGTGCCAGCAGAGCGACTACCTTCACAGATACGCAGTATTTT. Its translation: CASRATTFTDTQYF.

The sample holds a few counts of this clonotype. The chain combines TRBV3-1 with TRBJ2-2; no definite D call. CDR3 length: 14 amino acids. The germline V gene encodes CDR1 LGHDT and CDR2 YNNKEL (reference sequence). Trimming removed 3 bases at V and 1 base at J, with 6 bases between. The CDR3, as DNA: TGTGCCAGCAGCCAGATGGGGAACACCGGGGAGCTGTTTTTT. Encoded protein: CASSQMGNTGELFF.

Comment on this clonotype: One base away lies a much larger clone, so this may be a sequencing read error. This rearrangement joins TRBV11-2 to TRBJ2-1, with a possible D match to TRBD1 (5 bases). Germline V gene sequence: CDR1 SGHAT, CDR2 FQNNGV. CDR3 length: 15 amino acids. V gave up 3 bases and J gave up 6 bases, with 15 bases separating them. The chain's CDR3 is CASSFPGARRNEQFF. The CDR3 nucleotides read TGTGCCAGCAGCTTCCCTGGGGCAAGGCGCAATGAGCAGTTCTTC.

The chain couples TRBV2 to TRBJ1-5; D is undetermined. V lost 8 bases and J 0 bases, leaving 11 bases between the germline ends. This CDR3 region has 14 residues. Germline V CDR1 and CDR2: SNHLY, FYNNEI. Here the CDR3 reads CASSYSVSNQPQHF. The CDR3 bases are TGTGCCAGCTCCTACAGTGTTAGCAATCAGCCCCAGCATTTT.

As for this clonotype: A much larger clone lies one base from this, so it may be a read error. The rearrangement links TRBV2 to TRBJ1-5; no reliable D call. The CDR3 consists of 11 residues. Looked up from germline, CDR1 is SNHLY and CDR2 is FYNNEI. This CDR3 reads CAGSIGQPQHF. The CDR3 DNA follows: TGTGCCGGCAGCATCGGTCAGCCCCAGCATTTT.